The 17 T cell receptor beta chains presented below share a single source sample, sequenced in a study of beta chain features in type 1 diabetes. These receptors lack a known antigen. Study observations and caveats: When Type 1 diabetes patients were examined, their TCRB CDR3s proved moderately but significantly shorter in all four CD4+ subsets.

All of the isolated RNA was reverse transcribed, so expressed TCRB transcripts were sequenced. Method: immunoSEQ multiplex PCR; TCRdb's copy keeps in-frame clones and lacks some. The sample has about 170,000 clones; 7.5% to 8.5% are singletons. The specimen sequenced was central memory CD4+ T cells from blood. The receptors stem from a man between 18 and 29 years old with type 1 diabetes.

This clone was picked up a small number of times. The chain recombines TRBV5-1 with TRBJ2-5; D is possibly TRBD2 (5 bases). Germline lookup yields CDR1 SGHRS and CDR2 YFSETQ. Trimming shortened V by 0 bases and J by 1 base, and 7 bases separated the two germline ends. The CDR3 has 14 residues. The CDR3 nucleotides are TGCGCCAGCAGCTTGGAGCGGAGCCAAGAGACCCAGTACTTC. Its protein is CASSLERSQETQYF.

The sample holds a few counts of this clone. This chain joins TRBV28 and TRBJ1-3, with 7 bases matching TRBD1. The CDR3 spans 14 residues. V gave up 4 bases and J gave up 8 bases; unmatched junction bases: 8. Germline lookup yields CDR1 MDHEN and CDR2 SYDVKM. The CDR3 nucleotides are TGTGCCAGCAGTTCCCCGGGACAGCGGCACACCATATATTTT. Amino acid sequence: CASSSPGQRHTIYF.

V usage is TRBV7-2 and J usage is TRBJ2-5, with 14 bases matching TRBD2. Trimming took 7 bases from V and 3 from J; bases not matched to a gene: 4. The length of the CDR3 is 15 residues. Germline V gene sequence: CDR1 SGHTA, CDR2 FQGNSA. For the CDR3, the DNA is TGTGCCAGCATCTTGACTAGCGGGAGGGAAGAGACCCAGTACTTC. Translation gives CASILTSGREETQYF.

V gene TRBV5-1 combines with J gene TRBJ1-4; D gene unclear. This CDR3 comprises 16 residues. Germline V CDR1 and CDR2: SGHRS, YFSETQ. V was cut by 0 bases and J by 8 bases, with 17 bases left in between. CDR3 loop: CASSLAVVAGEEKLFF. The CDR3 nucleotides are TGCGCCAGCAGCTTGGCCGTCGTCGCCGGAGAGGAAAAACTGTTTTTT. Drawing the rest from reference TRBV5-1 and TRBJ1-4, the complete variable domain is KAGVTQTPRYLIKTRGQQVTLSCSPISGHRSVSWYQQTPGQGLQFLFEYFSETQRNKGNFPGRFSGRQFSNSRSEMNVSTLELGDSALYLCASSLAVVAGEEKLFFGSGTQLSVL.

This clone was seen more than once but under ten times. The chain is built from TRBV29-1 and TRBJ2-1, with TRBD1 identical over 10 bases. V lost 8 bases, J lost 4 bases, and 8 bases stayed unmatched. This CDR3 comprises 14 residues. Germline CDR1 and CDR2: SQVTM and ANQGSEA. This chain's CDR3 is CSISDRGLYNEQFF. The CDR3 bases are TGCAGCATATCGGACAGGGGGTTGTACAATGAGCAGTTCTTC.

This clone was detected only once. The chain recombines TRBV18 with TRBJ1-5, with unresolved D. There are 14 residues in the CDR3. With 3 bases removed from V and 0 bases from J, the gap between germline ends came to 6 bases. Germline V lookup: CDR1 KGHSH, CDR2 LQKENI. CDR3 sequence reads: CASSPEHSNQPQHF. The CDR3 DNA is TGTGCCAGCTCACCCGAACATAGCAATCAGCCCCAGCATTTT.

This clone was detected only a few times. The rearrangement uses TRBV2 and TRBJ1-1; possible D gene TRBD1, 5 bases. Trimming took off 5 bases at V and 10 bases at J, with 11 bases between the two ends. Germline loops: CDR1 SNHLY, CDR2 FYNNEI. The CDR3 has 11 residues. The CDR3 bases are TGTGCCAGCAGTTGGGAAAGGGGAGCTTTCTTT. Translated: CASSWERGAFF.

CDR3 DNA: TGTGCCAGCAGCTTACGGCGGGGGGGCACAGATACGCAGTATTTT. Translated, it gives CASSLRRGGTDTQYF. The rearrangement uses TRBV7-2 and TRBJ2-3; 8 nucleotides line up with TRBD2. The germline V gene encodes CDR1 SGHTA and CDR2 FQGNSA. This CDR3 contains 15 residues. V shed 2 bases and J 1 base; nucleotides not matched to a gene: 2.

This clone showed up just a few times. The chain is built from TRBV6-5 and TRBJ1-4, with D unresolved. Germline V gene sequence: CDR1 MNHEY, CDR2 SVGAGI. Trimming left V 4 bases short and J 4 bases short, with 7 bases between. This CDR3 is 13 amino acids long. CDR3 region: CASSSRYNEKLFF. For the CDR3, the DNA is TGTGCCAGCAGTTCTAGATATAATGAAAAACTGTTTTTT.

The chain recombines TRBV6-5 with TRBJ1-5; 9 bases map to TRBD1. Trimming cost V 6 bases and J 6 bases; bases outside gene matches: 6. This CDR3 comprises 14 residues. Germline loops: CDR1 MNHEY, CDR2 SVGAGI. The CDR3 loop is CASRGTGSFQPQHF. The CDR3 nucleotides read TGTGCCAGCAGAGGGACAGGGTCCTTTCAGCCCCAGCATTTT.

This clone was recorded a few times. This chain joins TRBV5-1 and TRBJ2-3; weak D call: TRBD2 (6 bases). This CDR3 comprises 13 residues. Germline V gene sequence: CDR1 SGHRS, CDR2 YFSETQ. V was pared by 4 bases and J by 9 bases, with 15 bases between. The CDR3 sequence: CASSPSEEGTQYF. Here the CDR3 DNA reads TGCGCCAGCAGCCCTTCGGAGGAGGGCACGCAGTATTTT. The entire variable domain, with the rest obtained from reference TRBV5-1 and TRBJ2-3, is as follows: KAGVTQTPRYLIKTRGQQVTLSCSPISGHRSVSWYQQTPGQGLQFLFEYFSETQRNKGNFPGRFSGRQFSNSRSEMNVSTLELGDSALYLCASSPSEEGTQYFGPGTRLTVL.

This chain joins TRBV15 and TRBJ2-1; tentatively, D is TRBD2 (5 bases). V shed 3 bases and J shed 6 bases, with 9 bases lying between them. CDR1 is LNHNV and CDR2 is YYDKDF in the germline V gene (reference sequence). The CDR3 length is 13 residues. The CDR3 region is CATSRTKGNEQFF. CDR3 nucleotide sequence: TGTGCCACCAGCAGGACTAAGGGCAATGAGCAGTTCTTC.

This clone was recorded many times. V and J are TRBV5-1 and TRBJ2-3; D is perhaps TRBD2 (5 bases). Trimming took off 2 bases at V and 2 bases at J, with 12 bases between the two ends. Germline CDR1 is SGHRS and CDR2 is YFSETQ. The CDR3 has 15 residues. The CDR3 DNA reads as TGCGCCAGCAGCTTTCAAGCGGCACCCACAGATACGCAGTATTTT. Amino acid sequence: CASSFQAAPTDTQYF.

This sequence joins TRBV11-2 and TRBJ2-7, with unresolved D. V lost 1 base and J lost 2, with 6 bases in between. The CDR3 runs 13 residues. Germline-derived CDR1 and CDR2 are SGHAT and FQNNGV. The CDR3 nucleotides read TGTGCCAGCAGCTTAGTCCAGGCCTACGAGCAGTACTTC. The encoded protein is CASSLVQAYEQYF.

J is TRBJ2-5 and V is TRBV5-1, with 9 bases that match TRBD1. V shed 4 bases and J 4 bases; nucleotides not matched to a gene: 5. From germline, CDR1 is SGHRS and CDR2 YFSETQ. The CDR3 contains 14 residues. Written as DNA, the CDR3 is TGCGCCAGCAGCACAGGGGACAGGGCAGAGACCCAGTACTTC. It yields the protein CASSTGDRAETQYF.

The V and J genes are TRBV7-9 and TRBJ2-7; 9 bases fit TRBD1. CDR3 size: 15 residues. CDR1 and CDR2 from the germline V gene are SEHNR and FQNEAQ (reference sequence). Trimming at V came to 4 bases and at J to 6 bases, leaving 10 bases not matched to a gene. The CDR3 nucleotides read TGTGCCAGCAGCTGGGGGACAGGGAGATCCGGCGAGCAGTACTTC. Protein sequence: CASSWGTGRSGEQYF.

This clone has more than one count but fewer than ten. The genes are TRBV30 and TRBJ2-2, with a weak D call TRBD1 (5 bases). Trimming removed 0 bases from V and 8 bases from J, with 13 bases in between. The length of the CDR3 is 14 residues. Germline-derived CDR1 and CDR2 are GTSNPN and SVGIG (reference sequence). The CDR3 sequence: CAWSVVRVAGELFF. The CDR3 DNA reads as TGTGCCTGGAGTGTAGTCAGGGTGGCGGGGGAGCTGTTTTTT.